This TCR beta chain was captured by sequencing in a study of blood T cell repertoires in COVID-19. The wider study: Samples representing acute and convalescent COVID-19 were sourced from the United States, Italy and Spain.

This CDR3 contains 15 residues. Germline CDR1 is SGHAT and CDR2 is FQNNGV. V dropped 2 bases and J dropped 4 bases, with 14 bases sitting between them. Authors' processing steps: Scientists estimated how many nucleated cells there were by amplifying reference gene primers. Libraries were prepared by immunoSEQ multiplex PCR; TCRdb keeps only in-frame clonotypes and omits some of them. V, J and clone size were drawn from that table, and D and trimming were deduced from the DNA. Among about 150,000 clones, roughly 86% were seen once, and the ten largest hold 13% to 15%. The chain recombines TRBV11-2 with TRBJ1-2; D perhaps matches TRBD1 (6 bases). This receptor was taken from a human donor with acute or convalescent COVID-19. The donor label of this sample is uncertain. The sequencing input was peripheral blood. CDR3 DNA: TGTGCCAGCAGCTTAATGCCAGGGGTGGGCTATGGCTACACCTTC. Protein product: CASSLMPGVGYGYTF.